The present T cell receptor beta chain was sequenced within a study of blood T cell repertoires in COVID-19. Some clones are missing from TCRdb's copy, which holds only in-frame ones; the method was immunoSEQ multiplex PCR. The table records some 250,000 clones, approximately 86% of them present only once. V was clipped by 6 bases and J by 8 bases; unmatched bases: 7. The CDR3 totals 14 residues. Germline values: CDR1 SGHNT, CDR2 YENEEA. This clonotype originated in a man aged 30-40 years with active or convalescent COVID-19. The chain links TRBV11-3 to TRBJ2-3; the match to TRBD2 covers 11 bases. The sample taken for sequencing was peripheral blood. CDR3 loop: CASSTSGGGVTQYF. The DNA of the CDR3 is TGTGCCAGCAGTACTAGCGGGGGTGGGGTTACGCAGTATTTT.